The clone carrying this TCR beta chain was recorded a few times. TCRdb ran MiXCR on the 5' RACE reads and lists one entry per CDR3 protein. The table has around 530,000 distinct CDR3 sequences, roughly 22% seen once. This entry is derived from a study of T-cell memory formation after mild COVID-19. The receptor's source is an adult woman who had mild COVID-19 (a few samples of this study predate the infection). Cell type and time point are not known. The sample consisted of PBMCs or a T cell subset sorted from them (not recorded which).

CDR3: CASSFRSSGGETQYF. The CDR3 coding sequence is TGTGCCAGCAGTTTTAGGTCTAGCGGGGGGGAGACCCAGTACTTC. The chain is built from TRBV12-3 or TRBV12-4 and TRBJ2-5, with 11 nucleotides matching TRBD2. The CDR3 spans 15 residues. V lost 3 bases to trimming and J lost 5 bases; unmatched junction nucleotides: 5.